The 23 T cell receptor beta chains below all came from one sample that was sequenced in a study of glioma-infiltrating T cells after dendritic cell vaccination. Produced via immunoSEQ multiplex PCR; TCRdb's table is partial and in-frame only. The data hold about 64,000 clones, with 82% observed a single time. The specimen was blood, collected before dendritic cell vaccination. These receptors were obtained from a human donor with glioblastoma.

This clone has a single count. The rearrangement joins TRBV28 to TRBJ2-7, with 9 bases that match TRBD1. The J segment lost 3 bases and the V segment lost 5 bases, leaving 5 bases of the junction unmatched. The CDR3 has 14 residues. Germline V gene sequence: CDR1 MDHEN, CDR2 SYDVKM. CDR3 residues: CASSPGTGFYEQYF. DNA for the CDR3: TGTGCCAGCAGTCCCGGGACAGGGTTCTACGAGCAGTACTTC.

The genes are TRBV6-5 and TRBJ1-1; no clear D. The CDR3 spans 14 residues. Trimming removed 0 bases at V and 5 bases at J, with 10 bases between. Germline CDR1 reads MNHEY; CDR2 reads SVGAGI. CDR3 nucleotides: TGTGCCAGCAGTTACTCCCATACAGAAACTGAAGCTTTCTTT. The encoded protein is CASSYSHTETEAFF.

The chain uses TRBV4-2 and TRBJ2-7, with TRBD2 identical over 7 bases. The CDR3 is 15 amino acids. Germline-derived CDR1 and CDR2 are LGHNA and YNFKEQ. The trim removed 0 bases at V and 3 bases at J, leaving 5 bases unmatched. The CDR3 protein is CASSQDASGDYEQYF. The DNA of the CDR3 is TGTGCCAGCAGCCAAGATGCCAGCGGGGACTACGAGCAGTACTTC.

V and J are TRBV5-1 and TRBJ1-2, with 7 positions matching TRBD1. V trimming: 2 bases; J trimming: 4 bases; junction bases outside the gene matches: 5. Germline V lookup: CDR1 SGHRS, CDR2 YFSETQ. The CDR3 is made up of 14 amino acids. The CDR3 region has the DNA TGCGCCAGCAGCTTAGGGACAGACTCCTATGGCTACACCTTC. Residues: CASSLGTDSYGYTF. Drawing the rest from reference TRBV5-1 and TRBJ1-2, the complete variable domain is KAGVTQTPRYLIKTRGQQVTLSCSPISGHRSVSWYQQTPGQGLQFLFEYFSETQRNKGNFPGRFSGRQFSNSRSEMNVSTLELGDSALYLCASSLGTDSYGYTFGSGTRLTVV.

The V gene is TRBV6-1, the J gene TRBJ2-5, with a tentative D call TRBD1 (6 bases). The CDR3 spans 15 residues. Germline CDR1 and CDR2: MNHNS and SASEGT. The V end lost 2 bases, the J end lost 11 bases, and 21 bases lay between the germline ends. The CDR3 DNA follows: TGTGCCAGCAGTGAATTAGTATTGGGCAGGGGAAAGCAGTACTTC. It is translated as CASSELVLGRGKQYF.

V gene TRBV19 combines with J gene TRBJ2-2, with 7 bases aligning to TRBD1. CDR1 is LNHDA, CDR2 SQIVND, per germline (reference sequence). The J segment lost 4 bases and the V segment lost 3 bases, leaving 8 bases of the junction unmatched. The CDR3 has 16 residues. The CDR3 is CASSIYTRGRTGELFF. In DNA form, the CDR3 reads TGTGCCAGTAGTATTTATACGAGGGGGCGCACCGGGGAGCTGTTTTTT.

The rearrangement links TRBV23-1 to TRBJ1-5, with 9 bases matching TRBD1. TRBV23-1 is reported as an ORF; its role is uncertain. V shed 7 bases, J shed 2 bases, and the junction held 9 bases outside the gene matches. This CDR3 spans 16 amino acids. CDR3 amino acids: CASIPGQGDRNQPQHF. In nucleotides, the CDR3 is TGCGCCAGCATCCCGGGACAGGGAGATCGCAATCAGCCCCAGCATTTT.

The chain recombines TRBV2 with TRBJ2-1; 9 nucleotides align to TRBD1. In germline, CDR1 is SNHLY, CDR2 FYNNEI. J was trimmed by 5 bases and V by 5 bases; bases with no gene match: 7. This CDR3 comprises 15 residues. CDR3 DNA: TGTGCCAGCAGTTTAACGGGACAGGGAAACAATGAGCAGTTCTTC. The encoded protein is CASSLTGQGNNEQFF.

The gene calls are TRBV6-6 and TRBJ1-6, with 9 bases fitting TRBD1. The CDR3 has 14 residues. Per the germline V gene, CDR1 is MNHNY and CDR2 is SVGAGI (reference sequence). With 2 bases clipped from V and 11 bases from J, the junction kept 4 bases outside the gene matches. This chain's CDR3 is CASSYTGGMTPLHF. The DNA of the CDR3 is TGTGCCAGCAGTTACACAGGGGGCATGACACCCCTCCACTTT.

The gene calls are TRBV7-9 and TRBJ1-2; no clear D gene. The germline V and J ends were trimmed by 3 bases and 7 bases, with 12 bases remaining between them. Germline-derived CDR1 and CDR2 are SEHNR and FQNEAQ (reference sequence). CDR3 length: 13 residues. The CDR3 DNA is TGTGCCAGCAGCTTCGAGTCCAGGTTTGGCTACACCTTC. This gives the protein CASSFESRFGYTF.

The chain links TRBV6-1 to TRBJ2-3; tentatively, D is TRBD1 (5 bases). Per germline, CDR1 MNHNS and CDR2 SASEGT. The CDR3 runs 13 residues. The V and J ends lost 7 bases and 5 bases respectively, with 13 bases between them. In nucleotides, the CDR3 is TGTGCCAGCATAAGGGGCCCAGTAGATACGCAGTATTTT. Translating it yields CASIRGPVDTQYF.

The rearrangement links TRBV7-6 to TRBJ2-5; the match to TRBD2 covers 12 bases. The V gene end was trimmed by 5 bases and the J gene end by 5 bases; junction bases not matched to a gene: 15. Germline-derived CDR1 and CDR2 are SGHVS and FNYEAQ. CDR3 size: 18 residues. The DNA of the CDR3 is TGTGCCAGCAGCCAACAGAGGCTAGCGGGGGGGCTTTTGGAGACCCAGTACTTC. Residues: CASSQQRLAGGLLETQYF.

Points on this clone: One end of the junction fails to match germline, which may point to a read error. The chain links TRBV9 to TRBJ1-3; D is unclear. Germline V gives CDR1 SGDLS, CDR2 YYNGEE. The CDR3 runs 14 residues. The CDR3 protein is CAGSPRLNGNTIYF. CDR3 DNA sequence: TGTGCCGGCAGCCCTCGACTCAATGGAAACACCATATATTTT. Filled out from reference TRBV9 and TRBJ1-3, the complete variable domain reads DSGVTQTPKHLITATGQRVTLRCSPRSGDLSVYWYQQSLDQGLQFLIQYYNGEERAKGNILERFSAQQFPDLHSELNLSSLELGDSALYFCAGSPRLNGNTIYFGEGSWLTVV.

The gene calls are TRBV14 and TRBJ2-1; perhaps TRBD2 as D (5 bases). CDR3 length: 14 residues. Trimming stripped 0 bases from V and 9 bases from J, with 12 bases between. CDR1 is SGHDN, CDR2 FVKESK, per germline. The CDR3 DNA sequence: TGTGCCAGCAGCCAAGATTACCGGGCGGGTGAGCAGTTCTTC. Its protein is CASSQDYRAGEQFF.

The DNA of the CDR3 is TGTGCCAGCAGTCCCTACTGGACAGGGGAGGGCAATCAGCCCCAGCATTTT. Protein sequence: CASSPYWTGEGNQPQHF. This chain uses TRBV28 with TRBJ1-5, with TRBD1 matching 9 bases. The CDR3 has 17 residues. Germline CDR1 MDHEN, CDR2 SYDVKM. J lost 2 bases, V lost 5 bases, and 10 bases had no gene match.

The chain combines TRBV28 with TRBJ2-2; no clear D. The germline V gene encodes CDR1 MDHEN and CDR2 SYDVKM. CDR3 length: 14 amino acids. Trimming left V 4 bases short and J 4 bases short, with 10 bases between. DNA of the CDR3: TGTGCCAGCAGTTCCCAGGTCTCCACCGGGGAGCTGTTTTTT. Translating it yields CASSSQVSTGELFF.

The chain joins TRBV4-2 to TRBJ1-1; perhaps TRBD1 as D (6 bases). From germline, CDR1 is LGHNA and CDR2 YNFKEQ. The V and J ends lost 0 bases and 2 bases respectively, with 10 bases between them. The CDR3 totals 15 residues. The CDR3 region is CASSQEGQRNTEAFF. The CDR3 nucleotides are TGTGCCAGCAGCCAAGAGGGACAACGAAACACTGAAGCTTTCTTT.

V is TRBV7-2 and J is TRBJ2-7; 14 bases match TRBD2. Losses at the gene ends were 4 bases for V and 5 bases for J; bases not matched to a gene: 4. There are 15 residues in the CDR3. CDR1 SGHTA and CDR2 FQGNSA come from the germline V gene. The CDR3 spells CASSSRGLAGDEQYF. The CDR3 DNA sequence: TGTGCCAGCAGCTCACGGGGACTAGCGGGGGACGAGCAGTACTTC.

This clone was counted a single time. V and J are TRBV5-4 and TRBJ2-2; possibly TRBD2 for D (6 bases). Deletions cut 7 bases from V and 0 bases from J, with 19 bases between. Per germline, CDR1 SGHNT and CDR2 YYREEE (reference sequence). The CDR3 spans 17 residues. The CDR3, as DNA: TGTGCCAGCGCCCACGGGAGTGGGACGGCGAACACCGGGGAGCTGTTTTTT. Its protein product is CASAHGSGTANTGELFF.

The chain is built from TRBV27 and TRBJ2-5; the match to TRBD1 covers 7 bases. With the DNA end fitting TRBJ2-7 better, the J assignment may be wrong. The CDR3 has 17 residues. CDR1 and CDR2 from the germline V gene are MNHEY and SMNVEV (reference sequence). The CDR3 here is CASSSSSGQANPYEQYF. In DNA, the CDR3 is TGTGCCAGCAGTTCTTCCTCCGGACAGGCGAACCCCTACGAGCAGTACTTC.

The chain carries TRBV7-9 and TRBJ2-5; the match to TRBD1 covers 10 bases. Germline V gives CDR1 SEHNR, CDR2 FQNEAQ (reference sequence). The CDR3 is 16 residues long. Trimming removed 5 bases from V and 4 bases from J; junction bases left unmatched: 10. CDR3 sequence (DNA): TGTGCCAGCAGCCTCGGGACAGGGGTTACGGGAGAGACCCAGTACTTC. It encodes CASSLGTGVTGETQYF. Using reference TRBV7-9 and TRBJ2-5 for the parts outside the CDR3, the full variable domain is DTGVSQNPRHKITKRGQNVTFRCDPISEHNRLYWYRQTLGQGPEFLTYFQNEAQLEKSRLLSDRFSAERPKGSFSTLEIQRTEQGDSAMYLCASSLGTGVTGETQYFGPGTRLLVL.

This sequence joins TRBV12-5 and TRBJ1-1, with 8 bases lining up with TRBD1. Germline V gene data show CDR1 as LGHNT and CDR2 as FRNRAP. Unmatched junction bases numbered 3, after V lost 3 bases and J lost 6 bases. The CDR3 totals 13 residues. The CDR3 DNA follows: TGTGCTAGTGGTTTACAGGGGGGATCTGAAGCTTTCTTT. Residues: CASGLQGGSEAFF.

V usage is TRBV1 and J usage is TRBJ2-3; TRBD2 reflects the table's D call only, with no check against the DNA. TRBV1 is noted as a pseudogene. This CDR3 comprises 14 residues. CDR3 nucleotide sequence: TGCACCAGCAGGGGGACTAAATTCACAGATACGCAGTATTTT. This sequence encodes CTSRGTKFTDTQYF.